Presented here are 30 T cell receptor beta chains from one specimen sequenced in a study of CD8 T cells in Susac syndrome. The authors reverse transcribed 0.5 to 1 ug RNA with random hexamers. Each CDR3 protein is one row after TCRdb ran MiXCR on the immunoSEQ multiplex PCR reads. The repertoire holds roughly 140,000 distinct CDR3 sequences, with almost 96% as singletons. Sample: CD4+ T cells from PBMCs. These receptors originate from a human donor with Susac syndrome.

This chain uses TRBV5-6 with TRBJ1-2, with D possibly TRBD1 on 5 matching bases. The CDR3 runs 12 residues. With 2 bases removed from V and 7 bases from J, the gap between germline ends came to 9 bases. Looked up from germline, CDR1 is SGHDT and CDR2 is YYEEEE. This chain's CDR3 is CASSFGGAGYTF. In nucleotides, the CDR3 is TGTGCCAGCAGCTTTGGTGGGGCTGGCTACACCTTC.

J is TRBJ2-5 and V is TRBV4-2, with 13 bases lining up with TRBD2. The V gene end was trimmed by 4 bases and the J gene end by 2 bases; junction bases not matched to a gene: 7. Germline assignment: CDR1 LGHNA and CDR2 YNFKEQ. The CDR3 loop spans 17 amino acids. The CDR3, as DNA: TGTGCCAGCAGCCGACTAGCGGGAGGAGGAAGACAAGAGACCCAGTACTTC. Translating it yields CASSRLAGGGRQETQYF.

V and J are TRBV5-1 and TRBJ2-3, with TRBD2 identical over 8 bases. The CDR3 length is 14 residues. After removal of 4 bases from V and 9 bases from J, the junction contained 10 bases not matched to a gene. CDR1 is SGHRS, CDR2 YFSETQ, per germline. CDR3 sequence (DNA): TGCGCCAGCAGCCTAAATAGCGGGACCAAAACGCAGTATTTT. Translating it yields CASSLNSGTKTQYF.

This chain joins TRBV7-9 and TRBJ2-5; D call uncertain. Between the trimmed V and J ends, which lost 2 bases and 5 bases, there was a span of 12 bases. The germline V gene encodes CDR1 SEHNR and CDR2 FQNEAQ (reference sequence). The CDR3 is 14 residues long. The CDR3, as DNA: TGTGCCAGCAGCTTATTGGCCAGCTGGGAGACCCAGTACTTC. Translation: CASSLLASWETQYF.

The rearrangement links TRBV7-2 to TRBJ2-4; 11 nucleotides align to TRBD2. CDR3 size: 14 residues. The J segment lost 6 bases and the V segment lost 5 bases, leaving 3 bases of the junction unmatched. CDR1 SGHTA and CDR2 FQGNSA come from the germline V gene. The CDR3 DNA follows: TGTGCCAGCAGCCCCGGGACTAGCGGAAACATTCAGTACTTC. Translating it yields CASSPGTSGNIQYF.

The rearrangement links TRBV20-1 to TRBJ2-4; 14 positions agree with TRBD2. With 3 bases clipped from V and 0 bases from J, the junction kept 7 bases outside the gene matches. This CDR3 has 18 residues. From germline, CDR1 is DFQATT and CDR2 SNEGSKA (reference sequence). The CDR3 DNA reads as TGCAGTGCTAGTTACGGGACTAGCGGGAGTGTAGCCAAAAACATTCAGTACTTC. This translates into CSASYGTSGSVAKNIQYF.

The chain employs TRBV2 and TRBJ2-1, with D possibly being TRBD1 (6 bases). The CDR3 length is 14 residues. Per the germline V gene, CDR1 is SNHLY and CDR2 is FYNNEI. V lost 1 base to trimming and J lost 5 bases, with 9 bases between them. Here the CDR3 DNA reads TGTGCCAGCAGTGAAGTCCAGGGGAACAATGAGCAGTTCTTC. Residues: CASSEVQGNNEQFF. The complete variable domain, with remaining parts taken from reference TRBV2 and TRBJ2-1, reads EPEVTQTPSHQVTQMGQEVILRCVPISNHLYFYWYRQILGQKVEFLVSFYNNEISEKSEIFDDQFSVERPDGSNFTLKIRSTKLEDSAMYFCASSEVQGNNEQFFGPGTRLTVL.

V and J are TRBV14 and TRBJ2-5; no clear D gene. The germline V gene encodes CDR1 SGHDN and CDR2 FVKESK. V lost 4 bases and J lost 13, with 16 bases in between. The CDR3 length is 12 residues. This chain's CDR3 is CASSREVGGTYF. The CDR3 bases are TGTGCCAGCAGCCGAGAAGTCGGCGGAACGTACTTC.

CDR3 in DNA: TGCGCCAGCAGTCGGCAGGGGGAGTACCAAGAGACCCAGTACTTC. This translates into CASSRQGEYQETQYF. The chain uses TRBV5-1 and TRBJ2-5, with 7 bases matching TRBD1. The length of the CDR3 is 15 residues. Trimming cost V 5 bases and J 0 bases; bases outside gene matches: 7. Germline CDR1 reads SGHRS; CDR2 reads YFSETQ.

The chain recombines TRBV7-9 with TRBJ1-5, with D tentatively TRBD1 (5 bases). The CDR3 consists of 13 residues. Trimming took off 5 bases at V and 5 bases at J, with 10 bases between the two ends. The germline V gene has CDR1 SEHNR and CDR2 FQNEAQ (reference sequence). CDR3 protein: CASSPGGDQPQHF. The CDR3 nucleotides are TGTGCCAGCAGCCCGGGGGGGGATCAGCCCCAGCATTTT.

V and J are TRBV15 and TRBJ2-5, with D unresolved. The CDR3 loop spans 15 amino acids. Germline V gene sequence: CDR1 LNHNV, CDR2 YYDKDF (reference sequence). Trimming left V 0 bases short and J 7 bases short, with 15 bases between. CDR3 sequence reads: CATSREVRSAVTQYF. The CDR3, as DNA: TGTGCCACCAGCAGAGAAGTACGGAGCGCGGTGACCCAGTACTTC.

The CDR3 bases are TGCAGCGTTGTCGGGGGGTTGGATGAAAAACTGTTTTTT. It is translated as CSVVGGLDEKLFF. The chain uses TRBV29-1 and TRBJ1-4; maybe TRBD1 (5 bases). This CDR3 region has 13 residues. V gave up 4 bases and J gave up 6 bases, with 12 bases separating them. Germline lookup yields CDR1 SQVTM and CDR2 ANQGSEA.

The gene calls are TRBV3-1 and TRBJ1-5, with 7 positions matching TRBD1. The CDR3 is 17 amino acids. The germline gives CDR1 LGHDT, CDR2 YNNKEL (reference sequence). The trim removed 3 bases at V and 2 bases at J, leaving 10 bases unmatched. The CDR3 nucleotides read TGTGCCAGCAGCCAGGGACAGCCGGGGTATGGCAATCAGCCCCAGCATTTT. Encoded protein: CASSQGQPGYGNQPQHF.

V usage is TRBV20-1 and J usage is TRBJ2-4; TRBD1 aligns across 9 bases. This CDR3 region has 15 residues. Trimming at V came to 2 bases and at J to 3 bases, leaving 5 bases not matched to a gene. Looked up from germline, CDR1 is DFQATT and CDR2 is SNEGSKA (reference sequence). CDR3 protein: CSARLPGQGKNIQYF. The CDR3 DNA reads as TGCAGTGCTAGACTCCCGGGACAGGGCAAAAACATTCAGTACTTC.

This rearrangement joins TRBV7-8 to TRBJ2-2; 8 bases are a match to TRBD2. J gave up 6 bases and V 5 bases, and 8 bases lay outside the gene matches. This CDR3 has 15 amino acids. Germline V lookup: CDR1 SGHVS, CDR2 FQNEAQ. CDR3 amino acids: CASSPSAGLAGELFF. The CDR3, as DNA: TGTGCCAGCAGCCCTTCCGCGGGACTAGCCGGGGAGCTGTTTTTT.

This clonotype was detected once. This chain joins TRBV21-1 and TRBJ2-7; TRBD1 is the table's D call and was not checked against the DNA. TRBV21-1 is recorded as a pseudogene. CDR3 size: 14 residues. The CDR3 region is CASSKADRAYEQYF. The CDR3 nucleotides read TGTGCCAGCAGCAAAGCCGACAGGGCCTACGAGCAGTACTTC.

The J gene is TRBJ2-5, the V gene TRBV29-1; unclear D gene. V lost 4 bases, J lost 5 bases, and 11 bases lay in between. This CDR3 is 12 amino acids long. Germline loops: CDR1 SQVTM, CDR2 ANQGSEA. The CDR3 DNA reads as TGCAGCGTTGTTCTGGGCTTGGAGACCCAGTACTTC. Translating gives CSVVLGLETQYF.

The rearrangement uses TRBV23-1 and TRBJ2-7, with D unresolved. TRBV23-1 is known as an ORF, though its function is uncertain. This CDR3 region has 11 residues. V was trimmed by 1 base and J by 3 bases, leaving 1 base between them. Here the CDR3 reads CASSQYYEQYF. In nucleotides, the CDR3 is TGCGCCAGCAGTCAATACTACGAGCAGTACTTC.

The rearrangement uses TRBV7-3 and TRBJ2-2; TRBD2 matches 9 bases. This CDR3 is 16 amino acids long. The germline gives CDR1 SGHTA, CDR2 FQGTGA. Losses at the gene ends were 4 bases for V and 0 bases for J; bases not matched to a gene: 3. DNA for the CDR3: TGTGCCAGCAGCTCCATAGCGGGGGCGAACACCGGGGAGCTGTTTTTT. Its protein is CASSSIAGANTGELFF.

CDR3 coding DNA: TGCAGTGCTCCGACTAGCACCCAAGAGACCCAGTACTTC. Its protein is CSAPTSTQETQYF. The V and J genes are TRBV20-1 and TRBJ2-5; 7 bases line up with TRBD2. The V gene end was trimmed by 5 bases and the J gene end by 1 base; junction bases not matched to a gene: 4. Germline V gives CDR1 DFQATT, CDR2 SNEGSKA (reference sequence). This CDR3 is built from 13 residues.

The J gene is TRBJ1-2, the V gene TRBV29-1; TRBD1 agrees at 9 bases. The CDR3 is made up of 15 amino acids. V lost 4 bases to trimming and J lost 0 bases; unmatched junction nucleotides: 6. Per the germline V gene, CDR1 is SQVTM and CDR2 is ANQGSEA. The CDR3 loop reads CSVGIRTGANYGYTF. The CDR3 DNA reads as TGCAGCGTTGGGATTCGGACAGGGGCTAACTATGGCTACACCTTC.

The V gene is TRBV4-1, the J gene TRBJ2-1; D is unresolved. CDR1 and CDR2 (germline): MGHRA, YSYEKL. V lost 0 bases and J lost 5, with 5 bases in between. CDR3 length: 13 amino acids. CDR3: CASSQDPNNEQFF. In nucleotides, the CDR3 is TGCGCCAGCAGCCAAGATCCAAACAATGAGCAGTTCTTC.

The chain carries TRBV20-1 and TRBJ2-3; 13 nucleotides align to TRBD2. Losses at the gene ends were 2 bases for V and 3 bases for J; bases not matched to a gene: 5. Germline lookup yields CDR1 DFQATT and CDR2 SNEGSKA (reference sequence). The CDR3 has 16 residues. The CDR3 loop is CSARPGTSGVTDTQYF. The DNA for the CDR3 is TGCAGTGCTAGACCGGGGACTAGCGGGGTAACAGATACGCAGTATTTT.

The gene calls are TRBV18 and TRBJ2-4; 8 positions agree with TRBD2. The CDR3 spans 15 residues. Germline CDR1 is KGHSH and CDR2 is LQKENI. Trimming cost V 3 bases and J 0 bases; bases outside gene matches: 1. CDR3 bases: TGTGCCAGCTCACCGGCGGGAGGAGCCAAAAACATTCAGTACTTC. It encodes CASSPAGGAKNIQYF. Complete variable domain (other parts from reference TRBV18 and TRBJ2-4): NAGVMQNPRHLVRRRGQEARLRCSPMKGHSHVYWYRQLPEEGLKFMVYLQKENIIDESGMPKERFSAEFPKEGPSILRIQQVVRGDSAAYFCASSPAGGAKNIQYFGAGTRLSVL.

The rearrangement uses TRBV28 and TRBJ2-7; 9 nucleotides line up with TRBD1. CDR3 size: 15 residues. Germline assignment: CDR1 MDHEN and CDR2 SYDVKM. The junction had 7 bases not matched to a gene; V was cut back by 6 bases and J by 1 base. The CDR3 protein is CASSLTGTGSYEQYF. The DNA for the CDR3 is TGTGCCAGCAGCTTGACCGGGACAGGGTCCTACGAGCAGTACTTC.

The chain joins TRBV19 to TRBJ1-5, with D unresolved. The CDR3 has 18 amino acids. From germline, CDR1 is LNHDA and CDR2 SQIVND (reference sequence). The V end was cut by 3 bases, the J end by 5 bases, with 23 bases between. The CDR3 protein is CASSISSLRKFVDQPQHF. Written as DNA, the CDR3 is TGTGCCAGTAGTATTTCCTCCCTCAGGAAGTTCGTTGATCAGCCCCAGCATTTT.

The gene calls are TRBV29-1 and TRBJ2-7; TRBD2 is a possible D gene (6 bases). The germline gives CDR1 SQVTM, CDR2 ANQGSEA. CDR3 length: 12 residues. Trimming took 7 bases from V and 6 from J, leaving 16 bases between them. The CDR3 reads CSGGTGSGEQYF. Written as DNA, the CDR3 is TGCAGCGGTGGGACTGGATCGGGCGAGCAGTACTTC.

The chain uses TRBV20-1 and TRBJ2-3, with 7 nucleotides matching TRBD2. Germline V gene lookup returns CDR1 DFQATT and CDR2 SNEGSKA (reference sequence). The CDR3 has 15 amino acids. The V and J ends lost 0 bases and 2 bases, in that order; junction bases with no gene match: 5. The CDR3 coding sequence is TGCAGTGCTAGAGAGTGGCGGGAGCTCACAGATACGCAGTATTTT. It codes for CSAREWRELTDTQYF.

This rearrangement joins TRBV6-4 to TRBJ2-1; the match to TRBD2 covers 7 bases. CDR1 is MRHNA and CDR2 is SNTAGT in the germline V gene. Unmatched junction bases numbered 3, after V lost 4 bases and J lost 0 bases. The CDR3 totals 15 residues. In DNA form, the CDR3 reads TGTGCCAGCAGTGCCAGCGGGAACTCCTACAATGAGCAGTTCTTC. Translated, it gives CASSASGNSYNEQFF.

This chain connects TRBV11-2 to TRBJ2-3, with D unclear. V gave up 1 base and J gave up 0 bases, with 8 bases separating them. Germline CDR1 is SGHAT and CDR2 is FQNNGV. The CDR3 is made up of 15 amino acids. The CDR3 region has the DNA TGTGCCAGCAGCTTAGGAGAGTCTAGCACAGATACGCAGTATTTT. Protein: CASSLGESSTDTQYF.